The T cell receptor (beta chain) described here comes from a study of blood T cell repertoires in COVID-19. Across the whole study: Sample material is recorded as cDNA or gDNA derived from T cells, B-cell-depleted T cells, or PBMCs.

Study processing details: Counts of nucleated cells, estimated from reference gene primer amplification, were obtained. Using immunoSEQ multiplex PCR, the repertoire was profiled, and TCRdb retains in-frame clones only, with some absent. D and trimming were read from the DNA, whereas the V and J calls and clone size are those reported in that table. The profile shows under 500,000 clones, 80% to 90% of them singletons. J lost 5 bases, V lost 2 bases, and 2 bases had no gene match. The CDR3 is made up of 14 amino acids. Germline V lookup: CDR1 SGHDT, CDR2 YYEEEE. Participants were aged about 18 to 100 years from 20 to 30 US areas. Participants reported their clinical history, and cohort assignment relied on those reports.

Sequencing was done on a sample of PBMCs or T cells enriched from blood (not recorded which). This TCR was sampled from a man younger than 40 who had recovered from COVID-19. The chain has TRBV5-6 and TRBJ1-4, with TRBD1 matching over 8 bases. CDR3 DNA: TGTGCCAGCAGCTTCAGGGGGCTAAATGAAAAACTGTTTTTT. Translating gives CASSFRGLNEKLFF.